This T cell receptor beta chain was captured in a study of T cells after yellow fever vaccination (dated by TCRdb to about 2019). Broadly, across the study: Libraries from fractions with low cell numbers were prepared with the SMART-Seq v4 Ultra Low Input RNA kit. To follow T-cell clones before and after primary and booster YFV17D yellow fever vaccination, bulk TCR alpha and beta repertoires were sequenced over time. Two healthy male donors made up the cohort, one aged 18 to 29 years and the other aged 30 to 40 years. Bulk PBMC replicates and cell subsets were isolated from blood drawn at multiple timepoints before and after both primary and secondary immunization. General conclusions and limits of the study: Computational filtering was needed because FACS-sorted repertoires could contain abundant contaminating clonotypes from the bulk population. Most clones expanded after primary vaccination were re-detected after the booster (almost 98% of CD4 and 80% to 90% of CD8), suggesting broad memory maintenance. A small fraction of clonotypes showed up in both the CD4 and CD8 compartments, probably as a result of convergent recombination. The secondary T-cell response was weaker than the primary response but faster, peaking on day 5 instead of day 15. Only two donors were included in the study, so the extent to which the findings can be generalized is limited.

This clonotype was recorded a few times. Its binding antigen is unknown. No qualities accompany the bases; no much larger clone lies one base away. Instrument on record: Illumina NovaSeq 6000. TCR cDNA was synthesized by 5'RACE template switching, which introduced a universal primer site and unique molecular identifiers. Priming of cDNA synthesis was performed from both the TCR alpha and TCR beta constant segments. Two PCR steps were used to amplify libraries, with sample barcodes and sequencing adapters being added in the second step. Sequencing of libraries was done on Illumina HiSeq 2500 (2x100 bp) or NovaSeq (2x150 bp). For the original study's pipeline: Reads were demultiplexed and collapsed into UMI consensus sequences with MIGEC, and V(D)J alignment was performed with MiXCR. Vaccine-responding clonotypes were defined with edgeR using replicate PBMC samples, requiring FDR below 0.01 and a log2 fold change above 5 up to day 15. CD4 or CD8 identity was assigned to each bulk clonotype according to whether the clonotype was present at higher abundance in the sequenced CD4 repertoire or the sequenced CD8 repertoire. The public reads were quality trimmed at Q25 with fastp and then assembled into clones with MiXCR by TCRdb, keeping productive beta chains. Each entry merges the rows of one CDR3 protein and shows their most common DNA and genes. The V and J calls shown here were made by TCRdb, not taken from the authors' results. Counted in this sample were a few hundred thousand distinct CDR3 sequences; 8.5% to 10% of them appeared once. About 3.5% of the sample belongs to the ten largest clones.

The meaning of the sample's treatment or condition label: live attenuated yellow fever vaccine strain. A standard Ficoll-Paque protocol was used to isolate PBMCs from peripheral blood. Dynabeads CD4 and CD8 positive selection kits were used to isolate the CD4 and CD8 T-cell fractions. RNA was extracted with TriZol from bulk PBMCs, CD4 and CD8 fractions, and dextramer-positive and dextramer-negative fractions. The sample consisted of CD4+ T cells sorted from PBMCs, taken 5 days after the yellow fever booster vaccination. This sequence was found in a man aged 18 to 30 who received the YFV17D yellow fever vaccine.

CDR3 reads: CASSQELAGNYEQYF. The sequenced DNA: TGCGCCAGCAGCCAAGAATTAGCGGGGAACTACGAGCAGTACTTC. The chain is encoded by TRBV4-3 joined to TRBJ2-7; 8 of the junction bases match TRBD2. After removal of 0 bases from V and 3 bases from J, the junction retains 4 bases not matched to a gene. Its CDR3 holds 15 amino acids, cysteine through phenylalanine. Here the CDR3 DNA is all that survives: 45 bases in frame from base 1. CDR1 LGHNA and CDR2 YSLEER are derived from the germline V gene.